A selection of T cell receptor beta chains follows, all from one sample in a study of cytotoxic CD8 clonotypes in ibrutinib-treated CLL. The repertoire was sequenced with immunoSEQ multiplex PCR; TCRdb's copy has only in-frame clones and lacks some. Of about 140,000 clones in the sample, over 75% were seen once. This specimen consisted of PBMCs, obtained after 36 months of ibrutinib treatment. The receptors come from a human donor with chronic lymphocytic leukemia. Each CDR3 is given without its conserved first and last residue. Fields, in order: V gene, J gene, CDR3 protein.

TRBV5-1	TRBJ2-2	ASSLIGVTGELF
TRBV30	TRBJ1-1	AYSWNTEAF
TRBV5-8	TRBJ2-6	ASSLGQDNSGANVLT
TRBV7-9	TRBJ1-5	ASSLALDPGINQPQH
TRBV30	TRBJ2-3	AWTSGGTDTQY
TRBV23-1	TRBJ1-5	ASSQNERGPLGNQPQH
TRBV6-5	TRBJ1-1	ASRKTGQGAGAF
TRBV14	TRBJ1-1	ASSQDYSRQMNTEAF
TRBV28	TRBJ2-7	ASSLDYRGNYEQY
TRBV5-1	TRBJ2-7	ASSLNSLNEQY
TRBV5-1	TRBJ1-4	ASSRGQGSGKLF
TRBV12-5	TRBJ2-3	ASGLGDRGRDTQY
TRBV5-1	TRBJ2-2	ASSLLAGDTGELF
TRBV19	TRBJ1-2	ASSAGTGMDYGYT
TRBV10-3	TRBJ2-1	AISDATSGNIEQF
TRBV11-2	TRBJ1-1	ASSSRMNTEAF
TRBV9	TRBJ2-7	ASSTSGRASYEQY
TRBV6-5	TRBJ1-4	ASSYQRVRSEKLF
TRBV6-4	TRBJ2-1	ASSFTSGGAHEQF
TRBV6-1	TRBJ2-4	ASSEAIAGGKNIQY
TRBV4-1	TRBJ2-2	ASSQAPRSGNTGELF
TRBV5-5	TRBJ2-7	ASSLQQANEQY
TRBV27	TRBJ1-2	ASSLLGKRRNYGYT
TRBV5-1	TRBJ1-4	ASTRGGGSNEKLF
TRBV11-2	TRBJ1-2	ASSLGPIGT
TRBV2	TRBJ2-5	ASKDRGQETQY
TRBV19	TRBJ2-2	ASSIDLATGELF
TRBV5-6	TRBJ2-3	ASSSGDTDTQY
TRBV18	TRBJ2-7	ASSPVTGGGEQY